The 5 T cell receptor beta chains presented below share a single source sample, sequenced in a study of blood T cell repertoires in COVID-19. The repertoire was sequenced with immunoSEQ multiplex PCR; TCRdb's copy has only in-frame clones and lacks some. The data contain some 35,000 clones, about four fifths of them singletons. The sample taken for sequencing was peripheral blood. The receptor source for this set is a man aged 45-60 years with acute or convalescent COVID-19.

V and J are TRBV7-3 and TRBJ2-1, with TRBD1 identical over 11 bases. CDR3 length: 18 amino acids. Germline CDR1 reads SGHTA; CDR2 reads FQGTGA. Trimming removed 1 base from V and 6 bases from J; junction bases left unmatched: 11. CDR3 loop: CASSLRGGGQGALNEQFF. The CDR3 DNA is TGTGCCAGCAGCTTAAGAGGGGGTGGACAGGGGGCCCTCAATGAGCAGTTCTTC.

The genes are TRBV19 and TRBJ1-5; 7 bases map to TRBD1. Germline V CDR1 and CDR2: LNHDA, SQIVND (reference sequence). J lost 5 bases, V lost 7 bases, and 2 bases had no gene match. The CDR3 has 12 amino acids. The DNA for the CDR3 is TGTGCCAGTACAGGGGGGTATCAGCCCCAGCATTTT. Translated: CASTGGYQPQHF.

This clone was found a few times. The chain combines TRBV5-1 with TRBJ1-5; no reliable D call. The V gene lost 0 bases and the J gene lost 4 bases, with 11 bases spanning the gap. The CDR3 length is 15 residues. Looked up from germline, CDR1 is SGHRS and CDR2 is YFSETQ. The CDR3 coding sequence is TGCGCCAGCAGCTTGGATCTGTCGCAGAATCAGCCCCAGCATTTT. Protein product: CASSLDLSQNQPQHF.

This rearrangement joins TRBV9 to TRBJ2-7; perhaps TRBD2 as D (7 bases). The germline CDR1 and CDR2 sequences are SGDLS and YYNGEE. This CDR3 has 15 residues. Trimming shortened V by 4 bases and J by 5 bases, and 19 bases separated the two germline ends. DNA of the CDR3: TGTGCCAGCAGCCCACAAGGGGGACTATTCCACGAGCAGTACTTC. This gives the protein CASSPQGGLFHEQYF.

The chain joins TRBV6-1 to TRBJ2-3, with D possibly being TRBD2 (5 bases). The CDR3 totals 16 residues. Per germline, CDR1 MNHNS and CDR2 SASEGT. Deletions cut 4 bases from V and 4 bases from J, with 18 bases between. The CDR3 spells CASSAGWELAPDTQYF. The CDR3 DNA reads TGTGCCAGCAGTGCTGGGTGGGAGTTGGCCCCAGATACGCAGTATTTT.